This T cell receptor beta chain was captured by sequencing in a study of technical replicates of blood from a handful of donors. V dropped 3 bases and J dropped 5; count of bases not matched to a gene: 12. The V gene's germline CDR1 is WNHNN and CDR2 SYGVQD (reference sequence). The CDR3 length is 16 residues. Measured with immunoSEQ multiplex PCR; TCRdb has only the in-frame clones, and not every one. The top ten hold over 0.15% of the sample, which has about 80,000 clones, approximately 97% seen once. The receptor comes from a human donor in good health. The chain couples TRBV10-1 to TRBJ2-7; 8 positions agree with TRBD2. Specimen: T cells isolated from PBMCs. The CDR3 bases are TGCGCCAGCAGTGACCCGGGGAGCGGGGGATACCACGAGCAGTACTTC. This encodes CASSDPGSGGYHEQYF.